These 32 T cell receptor beta chains were all obtained from the same sample, sequenced in a study of CD8+CD57+ T cells in acquired aplastic anemia. The template used for profiling TCR beta VDJ and CDR3 was genomic DNA. TCRdb independently ran MiXCR on the reads; one entry per CDR3 protein. The sample contains 250,000 to 300,000 distinct CDR3 sequences, about 56% of which appear only once. Sequenced: sorted CD4+, CD8+, or CD8+CD57+ T cells (not recorded which) from PBMCs. The receptors stem from a human donor with severe aplastic anemia or a healthy control (not recorded which).

This clonotype was seen at least ten times. This chain uses TRBV9 with TRBJ1-2, with a possible D match to TRBD1 (6 bases). The CDR3 has 15 residues. Trimming took 4 bases from V and 3 from J, leaving 16 bases between them. Germline V gene data show CDR1 as SGDLS and CDR2 as YYNGEE. The CDR3 DNA is TGTGCCAGCAGCTTTCGATGGGGGGCGGACTATGGCTACACCTTC. Residues: CASSFRWGADYGYTF.

This clonotype was counted ten times or more. V and J are TRBV6-6 and TRBJ2-4, with 7 bases fitting TRBD2. Per the germline V gene, CDR1 is MNHNY and CDR2 is SVGAGI (reference sequence). This CDR3 contains 17 residues. V gave up 0 bases and J gave up 3 bases; unmatched junction bases: 8. This CDR3 reads CASSYSRGGADKNIQYF. The CDR3, as DNA: TGTGCCAGCAGTTACTCGAGGGGAGGGGCCGACAAAAACATTCAGTACTTC.

This clonotype was observed at least ten times. The CDR3 DNA sequence: TGTGCCAGCAGGGTTGGGACAATGAACACCGGGGAGCTGTTTTTT. It codes for CASRVGTMNTGELFF. The chain has TRBV6-5 and TRBJ2-2, with D maybe TRBD1 (6 bases). V dropped 6 bases and J dropped 1 base, with 12 bases sitting between them. Germline V gene lookup returns CDR1 MNHEY and CDR2 SVGAGI. CDR3 length equals 15 residues.

This chain links TRBV20-1 with TRBJ1-2, with D maybe TRBD1 (6 bases). V lost 6 bases and J lost 8, with 16 bases in between. CDR3 length: 12 residues. Per the germline V gene, CDR1 is DFQATT and CDR2 is SNEGSKA (reference sequence). The CDR3 sequence: CSADRTANGYTF. The CDR3 coding sequence is TGCAGTGCGGATAGGACAGCAAACGGCTACACCTTC.

This clonotype turned up a few times. The J gene is TRBJ2-5, the V gene TRBV9, with a possible D match to TRBD1 (5 bases). Germline lookup yields CDR1 SGDLS and CDR2 YYNGEE. This CDR3 is built from 14 residues. The V gene lost 4 bases and the J gene lost 10 bases, with 20 bases spanning the gap. The CDR3 sequence: CASSPQEDARDQYF. CDR3 in DNA: TGTGCCAGCAGCCCCCAGGAAGACGCCAGGGACCAGTACTTC.

This clonotype has ten or more counts. The chain uses TRBV12-3 or TRBV12-4 and TRBJ2-3; D gene unclear. Trimming removed 7 bases from V and 2 bases from J, with 16 bases in between. This CDR3 is 15 amino acids long. CDR3 sequence: CASTLGSGHTDTQYF. Here the CDR3 DNA reads TGTGCCAGCACCCTAGGGTCCGGGCACACAGATACGCAGTATTTT.

The chain couples TRBV5-8 to TRBJ1-1; D is possibly TRBD1 (5 bases). V dropped 4 bases and J dropped 1 base, with 14 bases sitting between them. Per the germline V gene, CDR1 is SGHTS and CDR2 is YDEGEE. The CDR3 covers 15 residues. The CDR3 here is CASSAEGRWNTEAFF. The DNA for the CDR3 is TGTGCCAGCAGCGCGGAGGGACGGTGGAACACTGAAGCTTTCTTT.

This clonotype came up many times. The chain has TRBV6-5 and TRBJ2-3; no firm D call. The CDR3 spans 16 residues. V was shortened by 10 bases and J by 1 base, with 21 bases between the two germline ends. Germline V gene lookup returns CDR1 MNHEY and CDR2 SVGAGI. The DNA of the CDR3 is TGTGCCACCACGCCCCGACCGGGCTGGGGCACAGATACGCAGTATTTT. Amino acids: CATTPRPGWGTDTQYF.

This clonotype was observed at least ten times. CDR3 bases: TGTGCCACCCTGGCGTACGGGGGGCGGGACACTGAAGCTTTCTTT. Its protein is CATLAYGGRDTEAFF. The chain recombines TRBV6-5 with TRBJ1-1; D possibly corresponds to TRBD1 (6 bases). The CDR3 spans 15 residues. V was pared by 10 bases and J by 3 bases, with 21 bases between. CDR1 and CDR2 (germline): MNHEY, SVGAGI.

This clonotype has a count of ten or more. CDR3 in amino acids: CASSPGTAFFQAGYTF. The CDR3 DNA is TGTGCCAGCAGCCCCGGGACGGCTTTTTTTCAAGCGGGCTACACCTTC. The chain is built from TRBV13 and TRBJ1-2; TRBD1 might be the D (5 bases). This CDR3 is built from 16 residues. The germline V gene encodes CDR1 PRHDT and CDR2 FYEKMQ (reference sequence). The V end lost 5 bases, the J end lost 8 bases, and 24 bases lay between the germline ends. The full variable domain, its missing parts supplied by reference TRBV13 and TRBJ1-2, is AAGVIQSPRHLIKEKRETATLKCYPIPRHDTVYWYQQGPGQDPQFLISFYEKMQSDKGSIPDRFSAQQFSDYHSELNMSSLELGDSALYFCASSPGTAFFQAGYTFGSGTRLTVV.

The V gene is TRBV13, the J gene TRBJ1-2, with D maybe TRBD1 (5 bases). CDR3 length: 16 amino acids. V was cut by 4 bases and J by 3 bases, with 18 bases left in between. The germline V gene has CDR1 PRHDT and CDR2 FYEKMQ (reference sequence). The CDR3 DNA sequence: TGTGCCAGCAGCTCTGGGATCGGGGCGATCGACTATGGCTACACCTTC. Amino acids: CASSSGIGAIDYGYTF.

V gene TRBV14 combines with J gene TRBJ1-2; 11 bases fit TRBD1. V shed 4 bases and J 8 bases; nucleotides not matched to a gene: 9. The CDR3 has 15 residues. Germline V gene data show CDR1 as SGHDN and CDR2 as FVKESK. The CDR3 sequence is CASSPPWTGGRGYTF. The CDR3 region has the DNA TGTGCCAGCAGCCCCCCCTGGACAGGGGGCCGCGGCTACACCTTC.

On this clonotype itself: Because the CDR3's place on the DNA is in doubt, the DNA is left out and the CDR3 is given as listed by TCRdb. The V call is TRBV10-2, the J call TRBJ2-3; the table's D call, TRBD2, has no DNA check behind it. Ends included, the CDR3 has 14 residues. Germline-derived CDR1 and CDR2 are WSHSY and SAAADI. CDR3 amino acids: CASILGLLGDTQYF.

This clonotype came up many times. The genes are TRBV7-2 and TRBJ2-3, with 11 bases that match TRBD2. V lost 3 bases, J lost 1 base, and 3 bases stayed unmatched. Per germline, CDR1 SGHTA and CDR2 FQGNSA. CDR3 length: 16 amino acids. CDR3 protein: CASSFSGGAGTDTQYF. CDR3 bases: TGTGCCAGCAGCTTTAGCGGGGGGGCCGGCACAGATACGCAGTATTTT.

Comment on this clonotype: The conserved final phenylalanine or tryptophan is absent from the CDR3, which likely points to a read error. The rearrangement uses TRBV12-3 or TRBV12-4 and TRBJ1-5; D remains unclear. This CDR3 has 14 amino acids. The CDR3 nucleotides read TGTGCCTGCAGTCCCACAGCATTCAATGGGCCCCAGCATCTT. Protein: CACSPTAFNGPQHL.

The chain recombines TRBV7-9 with TRBJ1-5, with TRBD1 identical over 10 bases. The V and J ends lost 3 bases and 2 bases, in that order; junction bases with no gene match: 4. Germline loops: CDR1 SEHNR, CDR2 FQNEAQ (reference sequence). This CDR3 is built from 16 residues. CDR3 DNA: TGTGCCAGCAGCTTGGCCGGGACAGGGGGCAATCAGCCCCAGCATTTT. Its protein is CASSLAGTGGNQPQHF.

This clonotype has at least ten counts. V is TRBV5-1 and J is TRBJ2-3; the match to TRBD2 covers 12 bases. The CDR3 is 17 residues long. V lost 1 base, J lost 4 bases, and 7 bases stayed unmatched. In germline, CDR1 is SGHRS, CDR2 YFSETQ. CDR3 in DNA: TGCGCCAGCAGCTTGCCAACTAGCGGGGGGAACGCAGATACGCAGTATTTT. Translation: CASSLPTSGGNADTQYF.

In its sample, this clonotype was seen many times. The gene calls are TRBV20-1 and TRBJ1-2, with TRBD1 matching 7 bases. This CDR3 is built from 13 residues. CDR1 is DFQATT and CDR2 is SNEGSKA in the germline V gene (reference sequence). The V and J ends lost 3 bases and 2 bases, in that order; junction bases with no gene match: 3. CDR3 in amino acids: CSARTGSNYGYTF. The DNA of the CDR3 is TGCAGTGCTAGGACAGGGTCCAACTATGGCTACACCTTC.

This chain joins TRBV7-8 and TRBJ1-5, with TRBD1 identical over 7 bases. Germline V gene sequence: CDR1 SGHVS, CDR2 FQNEAQ. Germline trimming cut 4 bases from V and 9 bases from J; bases unmatched to any gene: 9. The CDR3 covers 14 residues. The CDR3 region has the DNA TGTGCCAGCAGCTCAAGACAGGGTCTGCCGCCCCAGCATTTT. Amino acid sequence: CASSSRQGLPPQHF. Complete variable domain (other parts from reference TRBV7-8 and TRBJ1-5): GAGVSQSPRYKVAKRGQDVALRCDPISGHVSLFWYQQALGQGPEFLTYFQNEAQLDKSGLPSDRFFAERPEGSVSTLKIQRTQQEDSAVYLCASSSRQGLPPQHFGDGTRLSIL.

As concerns this clonotype: Given the absence of the conserved phenylalanine or tryptophan at the CDR3 end, a read error is likely. DNA for the CDR3: TGTGCCAGCGGAACCGGGGGCAATCAGCCCCAGCATTCT. It translates to CASGTGGNQPQHS. The chain recombines TRBV2 with TRBJ1-5, with D hard to call. Per the germline V gene, CDR1 is SNHLY and CDR2 is FYNNEI. The length of the CDR3 is 13 residues. Between the trimmed V and J ends, which lost 8 bases and 2 bases, there was a span of 10 bases.

The table lists this clonotype with many counts. This rearrangement joins TRBV7-8 to TRBJ1-1; perhaps TRBD1 as D (6 bases). Trimming removed 1 base from V and 5 bases from J, with 14 bases in between. The germline V gene has CDR1 SGHVS and CDR2 FQNEAQ. There are 15 residues in the CDR3. The CDR3 DNA follows: TGTGCCAGCAGCTTAGTACGCAGGGGTGATACTGAAGCTTTCTTT. Its translation: CASSLVRRGDTEAFF.

This clonotype showed up just a few times. The chain links TRBV3-1 to TRBJ2-3; 12 bases agree with TRBD2. Germline CDR1 is LGHDT and CDR2 is YNNKEL (reference sequence). The CDR3 covers 17 residues. V lost 4 bases to trimming and J lost 2 bases; unmatched junction nucleotides: 7. The CDR3 is CASSPRLAGANTDTQYF. The CDR3 DNA reads TGTGCCAGCAGCCCGCGACTAGCGGGGGCCAACACAGATACGCAGTATTTT.

The J gene is TRBJ1-5, the V gene TRBV19; D gene ambiguous. The germline CDR1 and CDR2 sequences are LNHDA and SQIVND (reference sequence). V gave up 9 bases and J gave up 4 bases, with 19 bases separating them. The CDR3 extends over 15 amino acids. The CDR3 loop reads CASLSGGRTNQPQHF. In DNA, the CDR3 is TGTGCCAGCCTTAGTGGAGGACGGACGAATCAGCCCCAGCATTTT. The full variable domain, its missing parts supplied by reference TRBV19 and TRBJ1-5, is DGGITQSPKYLFRKEGQNVTLSCEQNLNHDAMYWYRQDPGQGLRLIYYSQIVNDFQKGDIAEGYSVSREKKESFPLTVTSAQKNPTAFYLCASLSGGRTNQPQHFGDGTRLSIL.

In this sample, this clonotype turned up many times. The J gene is TRBJ2-7, the V gene TRBV7-9, with a possible D match to TRBD1 (5 bases). Trimming removed 2 bases from V and 6 bases from J, with 8 bases in between. CDR3 length: 12 residues. Germline V lookup: CDR1 SEHNR, CDR2 FQNEAQ (reference sequence). The CDR3 protein is CASSLSQVEQYF. DNA for the CDR3: TGTGCCAGCAGCTTATCACAGGTCGAGCAGTACTTC.

At least ten counts were recorded for this clonotype. The V gene is TRBV6-1, the J gene TRBJ2-1; 12 bases align to TRBD2. V shed 7 bases and J 5 bases; nucleotides not matched to a gene: 18. Germline V gene lookup returns CDR1 MNHNS and CDR2 SASEGT. This CDR3 spans 19 amino acids. The chain's CDR3 is CASTRWLAGGPGLDNEQFF. In nucleotides, the CDR3 is TGTGCCAGCACCAGGTGGCTAGCGGGGGGGCCAGGATTAGACAATGAGCAGTTCTTC.

There are many counts of this clonotype. This chain's CDR3 is CATSGQGATGELFF. The CDR3 DNA sequence: TGTGCCACCAGCGGACAGGGGGCTACCGGGGAGCTGTTTTTT. The rearrangement links TRBV24-1 to TRBJ2-2; 11 bases agree with TRBD1. J was trimmed by 5 bases and V by 7 bases; bases with no gene match: 2. Germline V gene sequence: CDR1 KGHDR, CDR2 SFDVKD. The CDR3 covers 14 residues.

A few counts support this clonotype. This sequence joins TRBV13 and TRBJ2-3; the D call may be TRBD1 or TRBD2 (5 bases each). The CDR3 covers 16 residues. Trimming took off 5 bases at V and 4 bases at J, with 19 bases between the two ends. CDR1 PRHDT and CDR2 FYEKMQ come from the germline V gene (reference sequence). Written as DNA, the CDR3 is TGTGCCAGCAGCCTGGGACCCCCAGGGATCTCAGATACGCAGTATTTT. It yields the protein CASSLGPPGISDTQYF.

The rearrangement links TRBV7-3 to TRBJ1-6, with TRBD1 matching over 8 bases. Germline loops: CDR1 SGHTA, CDR2 FQGTGA. With V trimmed by 4 bases and J by 2 bases, 7 bases remained unmatched. The length of the CDR3 is 17 residues. CDR3 coding DNA: TGTGCCAGCAGCTCCCCGGACAGGGCGCCCTATAATTCACCCCTCCACTTT. Its translation is CASSSPDRAPYNSPLHF.

On this clonotype: The junction shows a germline mismatch at one end, possibly a read error. V is TRBV7-8 and J is TRBJ2-3; 10 bases align to TRBD2. Germline values: CDR1 SGHVS, CDR2 FQNEAQ. The CDR3 runs to 16 residues. In DNA form, the CDR3 reads TGCGCCAGCAGCCCAGAAGCGGGGGGGCAGAGAGATACGCAGTATTTT. This sequence encodes CASSPEAGGQRDTQYF.

This chain connects TRBV24-1 to TRBJ1-5, with D unresolved. Per germline, CDR1 KGHDR and CDR2 SFDVKD. The V and J ends lost 4 bases and 5 bases respectively, with 5 bases between them. The CDR3 spans 12 residues. CDR3 nucleotides: TGTGCCACCAGTGACCCGGATCAGCCCCAGCATTTT. This sequence encodes CATSDPDQPQHF.

This clonotype was recorded many times. This rearrangement joins TRBV7-8 to TRBJ1-1; D is unresolved. Germline V gene lookup returns CDR1 SGHVS and CDR2 FQNEAQ. Trimming took off 4 bases at V and 5 bases at J, with 14 bases between the two ends. The length of the CDR3 is 14 residues. The CDR3 spells CASSSGLGRTEAFF. The CDR3 nucleotides read TGTGCCAGCAGCTCCGGACTGGGTAGGACTGAAGCTTTCTTT.

The chain links TRBV2 to TRBJ2-7; 10 nucleotides agree with TRBD1. Germline loops: CDR1 SNHLY, CDR2 FYNNEI. The V and J ends lost 8 bases and 5 bases, in that order; junction bases with no gene match: 12. The CDR3 extends over 15 amino acids. CDR3 residues: CASQGYRDRGNEQYF. CDR3 coding DNA: TGTGCCAGCCAAGGCTACCGGGACAGGGGCAACGAGCAGTACTTC.